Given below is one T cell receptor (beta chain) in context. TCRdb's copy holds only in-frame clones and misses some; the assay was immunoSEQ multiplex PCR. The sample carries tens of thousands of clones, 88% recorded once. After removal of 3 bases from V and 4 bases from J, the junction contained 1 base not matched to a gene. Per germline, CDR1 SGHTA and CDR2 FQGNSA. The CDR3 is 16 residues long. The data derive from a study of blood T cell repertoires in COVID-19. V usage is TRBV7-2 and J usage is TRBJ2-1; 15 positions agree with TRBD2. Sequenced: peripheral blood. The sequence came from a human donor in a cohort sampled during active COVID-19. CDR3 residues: CASSFGTSGGYNEQFF. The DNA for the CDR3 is TGTGCCAGCAGCTTCGGGACTAGCGGGGGGTACAATGAGCAGTTCTTC. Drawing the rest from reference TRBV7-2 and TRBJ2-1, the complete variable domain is GAGVSQSPSNKVTEKGKDVELRCDPISGHTALYWYRQSLGQGLEFLIYFQGNSAPDKSGLPSDRFSAERTGGSVSTLTIQRTQQEDSAVYLCASSFGTSGGYNEQFFGPGTRLTVL.